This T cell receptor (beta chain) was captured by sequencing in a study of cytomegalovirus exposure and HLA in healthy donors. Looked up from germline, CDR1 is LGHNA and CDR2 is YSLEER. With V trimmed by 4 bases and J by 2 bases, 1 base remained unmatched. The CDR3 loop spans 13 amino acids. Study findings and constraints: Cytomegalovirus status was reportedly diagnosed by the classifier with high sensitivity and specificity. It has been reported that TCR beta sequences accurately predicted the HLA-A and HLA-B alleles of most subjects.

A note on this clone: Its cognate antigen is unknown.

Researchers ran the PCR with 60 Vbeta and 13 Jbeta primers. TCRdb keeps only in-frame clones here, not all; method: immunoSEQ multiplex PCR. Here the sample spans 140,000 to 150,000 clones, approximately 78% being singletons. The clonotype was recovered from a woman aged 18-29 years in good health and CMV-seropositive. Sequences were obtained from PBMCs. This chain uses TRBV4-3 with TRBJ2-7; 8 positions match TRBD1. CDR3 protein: CASSRDRTYEQYF. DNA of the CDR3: TGCGCCAGCAGCCGGGACAGGACCTACGAGCAGTACTTC.